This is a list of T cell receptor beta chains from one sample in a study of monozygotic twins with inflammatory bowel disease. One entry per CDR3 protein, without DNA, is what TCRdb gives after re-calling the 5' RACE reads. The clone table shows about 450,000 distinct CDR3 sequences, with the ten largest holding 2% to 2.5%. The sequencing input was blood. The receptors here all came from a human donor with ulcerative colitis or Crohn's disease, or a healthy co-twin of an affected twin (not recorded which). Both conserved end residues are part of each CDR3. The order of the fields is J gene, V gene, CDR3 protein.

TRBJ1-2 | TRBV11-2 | CASSLEGIGGYTF
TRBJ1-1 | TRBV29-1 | CSVEDSENTEAFF
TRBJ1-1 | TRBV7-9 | CASSFQSNTEAFF
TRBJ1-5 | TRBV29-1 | CSAGDRNQPQHF
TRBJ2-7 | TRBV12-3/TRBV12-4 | CASSFGGGASEQYF
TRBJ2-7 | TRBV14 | CASSQQLAGLFYEQYF
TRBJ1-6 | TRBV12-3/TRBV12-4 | CASSLDSYYSPLHF
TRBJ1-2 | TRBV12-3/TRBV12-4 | CASSTPSEGYTF
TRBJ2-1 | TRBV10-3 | CAITAGNTHNEQFF
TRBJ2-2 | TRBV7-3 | CASGRGGIDGELFF
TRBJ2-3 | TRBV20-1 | CSAPGSTDTQYF
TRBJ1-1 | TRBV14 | CASSQRGNTEAFF
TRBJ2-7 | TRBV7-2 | CASSVQGTDYEQYF
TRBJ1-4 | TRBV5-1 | CASSLGGGPTNEKLFF
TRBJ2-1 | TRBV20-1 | CSAPGLADYNEQFF
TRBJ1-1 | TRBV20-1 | CSAWGTGTGNTEAFF
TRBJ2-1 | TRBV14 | CASRDRSDIFSYNEQFF
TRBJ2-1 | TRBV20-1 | CSAMGQGAWNEQFF
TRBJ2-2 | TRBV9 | CASSVAEGRANTGELFF
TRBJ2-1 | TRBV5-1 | CASSQDNEQFF
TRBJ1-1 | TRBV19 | CASDFGTGANTEAFF
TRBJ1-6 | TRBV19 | CASSSRQGANSPLHF
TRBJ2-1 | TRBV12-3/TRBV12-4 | CASSLRGLADYNEQFF
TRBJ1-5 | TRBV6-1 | CASSVNRGNQPQHF
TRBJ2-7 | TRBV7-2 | CASSLLGQTYEQYF
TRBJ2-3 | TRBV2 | CASMGLAGAGDTQYF
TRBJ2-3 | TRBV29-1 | CSVAGTKDADTQYF
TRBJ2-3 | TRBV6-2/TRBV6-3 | CASSPAGVGDTQYF
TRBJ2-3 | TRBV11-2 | CASSLEPSGGGYTQYF
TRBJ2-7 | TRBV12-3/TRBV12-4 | CASSLRGLAGFSYEQYF
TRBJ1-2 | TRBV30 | CAWSVRDRVHYGYTF
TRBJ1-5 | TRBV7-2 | CASSLGGQPQHF
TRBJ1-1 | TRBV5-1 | CASSLRPGEGNTEAFF
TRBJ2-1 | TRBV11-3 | CASSLDGIEQFF
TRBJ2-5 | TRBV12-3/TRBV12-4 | CASRQGLMQETQYF
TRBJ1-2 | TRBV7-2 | CASSPRSYGYTF
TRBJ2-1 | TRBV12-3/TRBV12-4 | CASSPRWLAGSHEQFF
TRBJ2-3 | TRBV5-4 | CASSTRLAGTPTDTQYF
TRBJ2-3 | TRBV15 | CATSREGGAGDTQYF
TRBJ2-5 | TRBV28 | CASSPGPGQMPRKTQYF
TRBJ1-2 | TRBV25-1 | CASSAGTFYGYTF
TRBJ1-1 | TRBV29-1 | CSVGPNTEAFF
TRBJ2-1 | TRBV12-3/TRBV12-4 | CASSARALSYNEQFF
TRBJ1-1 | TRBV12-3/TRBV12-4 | CASSFMVAEAFF
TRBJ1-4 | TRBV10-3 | CAIKGTTNEKLFF
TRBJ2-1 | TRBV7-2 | CASSLAARLGNEQFF
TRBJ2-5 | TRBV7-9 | CASSKGLAVQETQYF
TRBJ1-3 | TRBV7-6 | CASSSVTGAGNTIYF
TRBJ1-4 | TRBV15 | CATSRDRGRDEKLFF
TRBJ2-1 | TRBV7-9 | CASIVAGNNEQFF
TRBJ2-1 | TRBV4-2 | CASSQEHAVSYNEQFF
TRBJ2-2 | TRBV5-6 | CASSLMSSGELFF
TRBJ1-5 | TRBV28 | CASSLWGGTGRPQHF
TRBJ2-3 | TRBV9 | CASSVGSSYTDTQYF